The next 32 T cell receptor beta chains were all read from a single sample in a study of shared clonotypes between healthy human individuals. This table comes from immunoSEQ multiplex PCR, and its TCRdb copy is limited to in-frame clones, with some not included. The sample consists of roughly 1,500,000 clones, under 99% of them appearing once. Source material: naive CD4+ T cells sorted from blood. Subset here: CD45RA+ positively selected. These receptors were obtained from a man aged 25 to 40 in good health.

The chain employs TRBV18 and TRBJ2-7; 8 bases match TRBD1. This CDR3 has 16 residues. J lost 3 bases, V lost 6 bases, and 13 bases had no gene match. Germline CDR1 is KGHSH and CDR2 is LQKENI. The CDR3 nucleotides are TGTGCCAGCTCCCCGCGCTCGGACAGGGTTATCTACGAGCAGTACTTC. This sequence encodes CASSPRSDRVIYEQYF.

V gene TRBV11-2 combines with J gene TRBJ1-1, with D perhaps TRBD1 (5 bases). CDR1 SGHAT and CDR2 FQNNGV come from the germline V gene. This CDR3 has 12 residues. Between the trimmed V and J ends, which lost 2 bases and 9 bases, there was a span of 10 bases. As DNA, the CDR3 is TGTGCCAGCAGCTTAAGAGGGACCCAAGCTTTCTTT. Its translation: CASSLRGTQAFF.

This sequence joins TRBV12-1 and TRBJ1-2; the D call TRBD1 from the table was never checked on the DNA. TRBV12-1 is an annotated pseudogene. This CDR3 spans 19 amino acids. The CDR3 loop reads CASSLTSTGATVANYGYTF. In DNA, the CDR3 is TGTGCCAGCAGCTTAACGTCTACAGGGGCAACCGTAGCTAACTATGGCTACACCTTC.

The chain combines TRBV5-1 with TRBJ2-3; 7 nucleotides align to TRBD2. The length of the CDR3 is 15 residues. Germline V gene data show CDR1 as SGHRS and CDR2 as YFSETQ. Trimming took 4 bases from V and 3 from J; bases not matched to a gene: 8. CDR3 DNA: TGCGCCAGCAGCCGAGACCAGCGGGATACAGATACGCAGTATTTT. Translated, it gives CASSRDQRDTDTQYF.

CDR3 loop: CAISESGLSYEQYF. In DNA form, the CDR3 reads TGTGCCATCAGTGAGTCGGGACTATCCTACGAGCAGTACTTC. The gene calls are TRBV10-3 and TRBJ2-7, with 7 bases that match TRBD2. The CDR3 is 14 amino acids. CDR1 is ENHRY, CDR2 SYGVKD, per germline. Losses at the gene ends were 0 bases for V and 1 base for J; bases not matched to a gene: 0.

The V call is TRBV19, the J call TRBJ2-3, with 10 bases matching TRBD1. The germline gives CDR1 LNHDA, CDR2 SQIVND (reference sequence). The V and J ends lost 5 bases and 7 bases, in that order; junction bases with no gene match: 12. The CDR3 runs to 16 residues. The CDR3 bases are TGTGCCAGTAGTCCCACCCGGGACAGGGGCGCAAATACGCAGTATTTT. As protein: CASSPTRDRGANTQYF.

The V gene is TRBV30, the J gene TRBJ2-2; TRBD1 agrees at 7 bases. The CDR3 length is 14 residues. With V trimmed by 5 bases and J by 2 bases, 5 bases remained unmatched. CDR1 and CDR2 from the germline V gene are GTSNPN and SVGIG (reference sequence). The CDR3 reads CAWSRDSNTGELFF. CDR3 coding DNA: TGTGCCTGGTCCCGGGACAGTAACACCGGGGAGCTGTTTTTT.

V gene TRBV13 combines with J gene TRBJ1-1, with D tentatively TRBD1 (6 bases). CDR3 length: 15 amino acids. Germline V gives CDR1 PRHDT, CDR2 FYEKMQ (reference sequence). The V end lost 0 bases, the J end lost 6 bases, and 14 bases lay between the germline ends. The CDR3 nucleotides read TGTGCCAGCAGCTTAGGATGGGGGCAGGTCGCTGAAGCTTTCTTT. It codes for CASSLGWGQVAEAFF.

This clone is a singleton in its sample. Other DNA sequences within the sample encode an identical CDR3. J is TRBJ1-1 and V is TRBV2; possible D gene TRBD1, 5 bases. V dropped 6 bases and J dropped 4 bases, with 12 bases sitting between them. The CDR3 consists of 13 residues. Germline V lookup: CDR1 SNHLY, CDR2 FYNNEI. The DNA of the CDR3 is TGTGCCAGCAGCGCGATCGGGGGCACTGAAGCTTTCTTT. The encoded protein is CASSAIGGTEAFF. The variable domain in full, completed from reference TRBV2 and TRBJ1-1, reads EPEVTQTPSHQVTQMGQEVILRCVPISNHLYFYWYRQILGQKVEFLVSFYNNEISEKSEIFDDQFSVERPDGSNFTLKIRSTKLEDSAMYFCASSAIGGTEAFFGQGTRLTVV.

The CDR3 bases are TGCAGCGTTGGGACTCCTAGTATCGGGGAGCTGTTTTTT. Its protein product is CSVGTPSIGELFF. The chain employs TRBV29-1 and TRBJ2-2; perhaps TRBD2 as D (5 bases). This CDR3 is built from 13 residues. Trimming removed 4 bases from V and 7 bases from J, with 13 bases in between. In germline, CDR1 is SQVTM, CDR2 ANQGSEA.

The genes are TRBV10-3 and TRBJ2-7, with a weak D call TRBD1 (7 bases). V was shortened by 0 bases and J by 3 bases, with 15 bases between the two germline ends. Per the germline V gene, CDR1 is ENHRY and CDR2 is SYGVKD. This CDR3 region has 16 residues. The CDR3 here is CAISESAGQLYYEQYF. In DNA form, the CDR3 reads TGTGCCATCAGTGAGTCGGCGGGACAGCTATACTACGAGCAGTACTTC.

The chain uses TRBV10-1 and TRBJ2-7; a possible D gene is TRBD1 (6 bases). Trimming removed 1 base from V and 2 bases from J, with 9 bases in between. This CDR3 spans 14 amino acids. The germline CDR1 and CDR2 sequences are WNHNN and SYGVQD (reference sequence). The CDR3 here is CASSELQGTYEQYF. CDR3 bases: TGCGCCAGCAGTGAGTTACAGGGCACCTACGAGCAGTACTTC.

As for this clone: Within the sample, other DNA sequences also encode this same CDR3. The V gene is TRBV28, the J gene TRBJ2-2, with D possibly matching TRBD1 (6 bases). The CDR3 is made up of 14 amino acids. Germline CDR1 reads MDHEN; CDR2 reads SYDVKM. Trimming removed 2 bases from V and 5 bases from J, with 9 bases in between. CDR3 protein: CASSLGGSTGELFF. CDR3 nucleotide sequence: TGTGCCAGCAGTTTAGGGGGCAGTACCGGGGAGCTGTTTTTT.

CDR3 bases: TGCGCCAGCAGCCCGGGACAGATTAACACTGAAGCTTTCTTT. This encodes CASSPGQINTEAFF. This rearrangement joins TRBV5-1 to TRBJ1-1; 7 bases are a match to TRBD1. CDR1 is SGHRS, CDR2 YFSETQ, per germline. The V gene end was trimmed by 4 bases and the J gene end by 2 bases; junction bases not matched to a gene: 5. There are 14 residues in the CDR3.

V is TRBV15 and J is TRBJ1-1; D is perhaps TRBD1 (6 bases). The CDR3 extends over 16 amino acids. Trimming stripped 2 bases from V and 4 bases from J, with 17 bases between. Germline V gives CDR1 LNHNV, CDR2 YYDKDF (reference sequence). CDR3 region: CATSRFTGMGFTEAFF. The CDR3 DNA is TGTGCCACCAGCAGATTTACAGGGATGGGTTTCACTGAAGCTTTCTTT.

Remarks on this clone: The same CDR3 can be traced to other DNA sequences in this sample. CDR3 coding DNA: TGTGCCAGCAGCGTAGGGCAAAGCTCCTACGAGCAGTACTTC. This translates into CASSVGQSSYEQYF. The chain joins TRBV9 to TRBJ2-7; no clear D gene. The germline V and J ends were trimmed by 0 bases and 0 bases, with 7 bases remaining between them. The CDR3 is 14 amino acids. The germline V gene has CDR1 SGDLS and CDR2 YYNGEE.

This chain uses TRBV28 with TRBJ2-1; no reliable D call. The germline V and J ends were trimmed by 7 bases and 7 bases, with 14 bases remaining between them. This CDR3 comprises 13 residues. In germline, CDR1 is MDHEN, CDR2 SYDVKM. The CDR3, as DNA: TGTGCCAGCAAACCGACTGGAAAGAATGAGCAGTTCTTC. This translates into CASKPTGKNEQFF.

The gene calls are TRBV15 and TRBJ2-2, with D hard to call. Germline V lookup: CDR1 LNHNV, CDR2 YYDKDF (reference sequence). The CDR3 covers 15 residues. V was shortened by 0 bases and J by 5 bases, with 10 bases between the two germline ends. The CDR3 DNA reads as TGTGCCACCAGCAGAGATGGGCTAAGGACCGGGGAGCTGTTTTTT. It translates to CATSRDGLRTGELFF.

The rearrangement joins TRBV11-2 to TRBJ1-4; D unresolved. CDR3 length equals 15 residues. Looked up from germline, CDR1 is SGHAT and CDR2 is FQNNGV. V shed 2 bases and J shed 5 bases, with 12 bases lying between them. The CDR3 DNA reads as TGTGCCAGCAGCTTACGGTGGCAGTTAAATGAAAAACTGTTTTTT. Amino acid sequence: CASSLRWQLNEKLFF.

The genes are TRBV7-6 and TRBJ2-7, with 13 bases that match TRBD2. After removal of 4 bases from V and 4 bases from J, the junction contained 7 bases not matched to a gene. Germline-derived CDR1 and CDR2 are SGHVS and FNYEAQ. The CDR3 has 16 amino acids. This CDR3 is CASSSGLAGYEYEQYF. CDR3 nucleotide sequence: TGTGCCAGCAGCTCGGGACTAGCGGGATATGAATACGAGCAGTACTTC.

The chain is built from TRBV28 and TRBJ1-2; D is unclear. Germline CDR1 is MDHEN and CDR2 is SYDVKM. V lost 5 bases and J lost 4, with 11 bases in between. The CDR3 is made up of 13 amino acids. CDR3 region: CASSPEGFYGYTF. The CDR3, as DNA: TGTGCCAGCAGTCCCGAGGGATTCTATGGCTACACCTTC.

Comments on this clone: The sample has other DNA sequences that encode this CDR3 too. The V and J genes are TRBV29-1 and TRBJ2-7; either TRBD1 or TRBD2 may supply D (5 bases each). V lost 5 bases, J lost 3 bases, and 11 bases lay in between. Germline V gene sequence: CDR1 SQVTM, CDR2 ANQGSEA. The CDR3 extends over 12 amino acids. CDR3 protein: CSVLGGVYEQYF. CDR3 DNA sequence: TGCAGCGTTCTTGGGGGTGTCTACGAGCAGTACTTC.

This chain joins TRBV2 and TRBJ1-4; D unresolved. This CDR3 has 13 amino acids. Germline CDR1 and CDR2: SNHLY and FYNNEI. Trimming took off 8 bases at V and 7 bases at J, with 14 bases between the two ends. The CDR3 DNA reads TGTGCCAGCTTCACCCGGCTTGGTGAAAAACTGTTTTTT. Amino acids: CASFTRLGEKLFF.

This sequence joins TRBV5-1 and TRBJ1-5; D might be TRBD1 (5 bases). The CDR3 length is 15 residues. The germline CDR1 and CDR2 sequences are SGHRS and YFSETQ. The V end lost 4 bases, the J end lost 4 bases, and 15 bases lay between the germline ends. CDR3 region: CASSLGTGPNQPQHF. The CDR3 nucleotides are TGCGCCAGCAGCCTGGGAACAGGTCCTAATCAGCCCCAGCATTTT.

This sequence joins TRBV11-2 and TRBJ1-2; possibly TRBD1 for D (6 bases). Trimming cost V 5 bases and J 2 bases, with 18 bases left between them. The CDR3 consists of 16 residues. Germline lookup yields CDR1 SGHAT and CDR2 FQNNGV. The CDR3 DNA follows: TGTGCCAGCAGCCCCGGGGCAGGGGTTCTAAACTATGGCTACACCTTC. This translates into CASSPGAGVLNYGYTF.

The J gene is TRBJ1-3, the V gene TRBV29-1, with no clear D. Germline V CDR1 and CDR2: SQVTM, ANQGSEA. Trimming shortened V by 4 bases and J by 4 bases, and 11 bases separated the two germline ends. The CDR3 is made up of 13 amino acids. CDR3 protein: CSVGQSPGNTIYF. The DNA for the CDR3 is TGCAGCGTTGGCCAGTCACCGGGAAACACCATATATTTT.

The chain has TRBV7-9 and TRBJ2-7, with TRBD1 matching 8 bases. The CDR3 is 16 amino acids. V lost 0 bases and J lost 0; bases outside the gene matches: 4. CDR1 and CDR2 from the germline V gene are SEHNR and FQNEAQ (reference sequence). CDR3 sequence: CASSLAPGQASYEQYF. Here the CDR3 DNA reads TGTGCCAGCAGCTTAGCCCCGGGACAGGCCTCCTACGAGCAGTACTTC.

This chain uses TRBV10-3 with TRBJ2-7, with 8 bases identical to TRBD1. V trimming: 6 bases; J trimming: 0 bases; junction bases outside the gene matches: 13. CDR1 and CDR2 (germline): ENHRY, SYGVKD. This CDR3 region has 17 residues. The CDR3 DNA reads TGTGCCATCAGCCGGGACAGGAAAAAAGCTAACTCCTACGAGCAGTACTTC. Amino acid sequence: CAISRDRKKANSYEQYF.

This sequence joins TRBV7-9 and TRBJ1-4; D unclear. Germline CDR1 reads SEHNR; CDR2 reads FQNEAQ (reference sequence). This CDR3 contains 15 residues. V was trimmed by 3 bases and J by 0 bases, leaving 8 bases between them. CDR3 loop: CASSFDLATNEKLFF. CDR3 nucleotide sequence: TGTGCCAGCAGCTTTGATTTGGCAACTAATGAAAAACTGTTTTTT.

The chain uses TRBV11-2 and TRBJ1-3; no clear D. V lost 5 bases to trimming and J lost 7 bases, with 15 bases between them. The CDR3 spans 14 residues. In germline, CDR1 is SGHAT, CDR2 FQNNGV. The CDR3 spells CASSEVALKNTIYF. DNA for the CDR3: TGTGCCAGCAGCGAAGTGGCGTTGAAGAACACCATATATTTT.

The chain recombines TRBV5-1 with TRBJ2-7; TRBD2 matches 10 bases. Germline V CDR1 and CDR2: SGHRS, YFSETQ. With V trimmed by 4 bases and J by 3 bases, 7 bases remained unmatched. This CDR3 contains 15 residues. Here the CDR3 reads CASSPTAGGDYEQYF. In nucleotides, the CDR3 is TGCGCCAGCAGCCCAACAGCGGGAGGGGACTACGAGCAGTACTTC.

The chain employs TRBV6-1 and TRBJ2-7; no clear D. Germline loops: CDR1 MNHNS, CDR2 SASEGT. The CDR3 totals 12 residues. The V end was cut by 1 base, the J end by 7 bases, with 8 bases between. CDR3 protein: CASSEVSFEQYF. CDR3 sequence (DNA): TGTGCCAGCAGTGAAGTTAGTTTTGAGCAGTACTTC.